The entry below gives a single T cell receptor beta chain sequence along with its context. What it binds is not known. The source of the sample is a study of PD-L1 blockade in urothelial cancer. Whole-study results and caveats: Below-median TCR clonality that was measured in pretreatment blood predicted better survival.

Trimming shortened V by 6 bases and J by 2 bases, and 8 bases separated the two germline ends. This CDR3 contains 12 residues. Per germline, CDR1 MNHNY and CDR2 SVGAGI (reference sequence). The repertoire was sequenced with immunoSEQ multiplex PCR; TCRdb's copy has only in-frame clones and lacks some. The sample yields some 39,000 clones, 70% to 90% seen once. The time point was: peripheral blood 6 weeks after treatment start. The rearrangement links TRBV6-6 to TRBJ2-7; possible D gene TRBD2, 5 bases. The sequence derives from a man aged 70-80 years with urothelial cancer. The sequencing here drew on PBMCs, taken around atezolizumab (anti-PD-L1) treatment. The CDR3 loop reads CASREATYEQYF. In nucleotides, the CDR3 is TGTGCCAGCAGGGAGGCCACCTACGAGCAGTACTTC.